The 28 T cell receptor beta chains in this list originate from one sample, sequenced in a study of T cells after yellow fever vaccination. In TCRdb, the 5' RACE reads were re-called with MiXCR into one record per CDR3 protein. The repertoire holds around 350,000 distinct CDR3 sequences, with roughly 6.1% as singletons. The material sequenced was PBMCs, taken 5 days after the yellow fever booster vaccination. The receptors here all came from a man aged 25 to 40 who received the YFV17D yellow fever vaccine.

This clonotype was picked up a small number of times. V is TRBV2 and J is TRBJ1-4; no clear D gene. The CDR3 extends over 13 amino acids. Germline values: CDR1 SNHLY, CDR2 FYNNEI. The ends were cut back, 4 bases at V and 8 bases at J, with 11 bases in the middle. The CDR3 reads CASSGGLFEKLFF. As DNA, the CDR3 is TGTGCCAGCAGTGGAGGGTTATTCGAAAAACTGTTTTTT.

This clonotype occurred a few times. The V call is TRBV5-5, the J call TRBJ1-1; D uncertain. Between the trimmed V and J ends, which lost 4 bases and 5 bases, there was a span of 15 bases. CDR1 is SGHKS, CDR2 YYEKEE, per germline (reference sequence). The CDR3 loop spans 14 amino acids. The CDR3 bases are TGTGCCAGCAGCCTAGCGGGCCCGGAGACTGAAGCTTTCTTT. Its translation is CASSLAGPETEAFF.

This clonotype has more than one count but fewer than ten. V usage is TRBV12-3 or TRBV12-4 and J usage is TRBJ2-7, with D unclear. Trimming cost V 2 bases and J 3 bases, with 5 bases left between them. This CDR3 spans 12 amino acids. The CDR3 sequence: CASSLYRYEQYF. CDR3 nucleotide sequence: TGTGCCAGCAGTTTATACCGCTACGAGCAGTACTTC.

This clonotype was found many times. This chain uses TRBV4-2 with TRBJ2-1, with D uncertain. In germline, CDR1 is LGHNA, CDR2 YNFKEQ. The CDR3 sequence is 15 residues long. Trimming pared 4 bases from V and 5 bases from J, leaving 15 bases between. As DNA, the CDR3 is TGTGCCAGCAGCCCACTGACCCCAAAGCACAATGAGCAGTTCTTC. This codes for CASSPLTPKHNEQFF.

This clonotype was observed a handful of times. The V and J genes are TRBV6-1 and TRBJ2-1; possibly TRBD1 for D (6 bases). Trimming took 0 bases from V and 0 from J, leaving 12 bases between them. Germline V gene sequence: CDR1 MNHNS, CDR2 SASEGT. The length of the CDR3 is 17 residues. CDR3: CASSEAGAVSSYNEQFF. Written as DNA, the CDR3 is TGTGCCAGCAGTGAAGCGGGGGCGGTGAGCTCCTACAATGAGCAGTTCTTC.

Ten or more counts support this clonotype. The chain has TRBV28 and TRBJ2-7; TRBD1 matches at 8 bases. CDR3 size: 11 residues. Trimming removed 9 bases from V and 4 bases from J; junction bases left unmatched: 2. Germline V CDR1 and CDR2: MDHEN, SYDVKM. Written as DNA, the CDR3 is TGTGCCAGTCGACAGGGGTACGAGCAGTACTTC. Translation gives CASRQGYEQYF.

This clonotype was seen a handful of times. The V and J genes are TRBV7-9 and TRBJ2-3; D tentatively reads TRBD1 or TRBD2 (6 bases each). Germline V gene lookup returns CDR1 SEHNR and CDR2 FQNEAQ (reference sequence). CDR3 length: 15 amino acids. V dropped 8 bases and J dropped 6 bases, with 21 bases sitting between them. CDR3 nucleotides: TGTGCCAGCGCTATACGAGGGGGGCGCGGGGATACGCAGTATTTT. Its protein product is CASAIRGGRGDTQYF.

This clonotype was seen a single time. This CDR3 reads CTCSCVCLAGVSYNEQFF. CDR3 sequence (DNA): TGTACCTGCAGCTGTGTGTGCCTAGCGGGAGTATCCTACAATGAGCAGTTCTTC. The chain is built from TRBV2 and TRBJ2-1; 10 bases align to TRBD2. The CDR3 length is 18 residues. The V gene's germline CDR1 is SNHLY and CDR2 FYNNEI.

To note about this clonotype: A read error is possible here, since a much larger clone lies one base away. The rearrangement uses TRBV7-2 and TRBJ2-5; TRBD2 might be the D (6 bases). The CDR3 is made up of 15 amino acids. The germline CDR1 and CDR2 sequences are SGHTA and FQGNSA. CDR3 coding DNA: TGTGCCAGGAGCTTAGCGACTAGTCCCCAAGAGACCCAGTACTTC. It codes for CARSLATSPQETQYF.

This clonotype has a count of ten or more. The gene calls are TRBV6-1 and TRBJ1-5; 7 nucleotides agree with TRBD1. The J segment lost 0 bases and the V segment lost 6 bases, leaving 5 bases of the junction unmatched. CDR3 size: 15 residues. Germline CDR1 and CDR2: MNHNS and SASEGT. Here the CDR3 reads CASSSTGFSNQPQHF. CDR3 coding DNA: TGTGCCAGCAGCTCGACAGGGTTTAGCAATCAGCCCCAGCATTTT.

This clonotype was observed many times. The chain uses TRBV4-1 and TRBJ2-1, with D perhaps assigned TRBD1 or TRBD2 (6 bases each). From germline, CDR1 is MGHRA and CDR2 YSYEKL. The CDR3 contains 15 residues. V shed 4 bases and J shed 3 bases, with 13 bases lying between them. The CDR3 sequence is CASSPGEVRYNEQFF. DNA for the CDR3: TGCGCCAGCAGCCCAGGGGAGGTGCGCTACAATGAGCAGTTCTTC.

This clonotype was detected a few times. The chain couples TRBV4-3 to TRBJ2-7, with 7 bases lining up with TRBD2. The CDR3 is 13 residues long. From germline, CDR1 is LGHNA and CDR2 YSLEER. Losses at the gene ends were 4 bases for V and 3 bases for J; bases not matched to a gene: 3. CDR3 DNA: TGCGCCAGCAGCCGGGGACTATACTACGAGCAGTACTTC. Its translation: CASSRGLYYEQYF.

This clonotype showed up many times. The CDR3 spells CASSLRSQSQETQYF. The CDR3 DNA reads as TGTGCCAGCAGTTTAAGGAGTCAGTCACAAGAGACCCAGTACTTC. The V and J genes are TRBV12-3 or TRBV12-4 and TRBJ2-5; no definite D call. Trimming took 2 bases from V and 2 from J, leaving 12 bases between them. The CDR3 is 15 residues long.

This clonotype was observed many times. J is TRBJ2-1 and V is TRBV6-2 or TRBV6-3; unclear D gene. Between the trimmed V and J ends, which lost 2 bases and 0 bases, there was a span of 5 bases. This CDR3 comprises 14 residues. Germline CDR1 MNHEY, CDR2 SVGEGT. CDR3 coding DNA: TGTGCCAGCAGTTACCTTTCCTCCTACAATGAGCAGTTCTTC. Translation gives CASSYLSSYNEQFF.

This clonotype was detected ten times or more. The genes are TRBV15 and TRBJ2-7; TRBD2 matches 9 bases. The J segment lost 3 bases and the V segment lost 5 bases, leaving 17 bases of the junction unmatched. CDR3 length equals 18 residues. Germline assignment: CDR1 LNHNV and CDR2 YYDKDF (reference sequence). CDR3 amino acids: CATSRHKGLAGLDYEQYF. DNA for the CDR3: TGTGCCACCAGCCGTCATAAAGGGCTAGCGGGACTAGACTACGAGCAGTACTTC.

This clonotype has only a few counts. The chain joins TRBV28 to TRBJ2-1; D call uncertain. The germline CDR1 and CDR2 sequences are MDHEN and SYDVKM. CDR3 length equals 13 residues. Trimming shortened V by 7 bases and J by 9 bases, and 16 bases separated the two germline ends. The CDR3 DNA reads TGTGCCAGCATTCACGCTGGGCGAGGTGAGCAGTTCTTC. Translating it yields CASIHAGRGEQFF.

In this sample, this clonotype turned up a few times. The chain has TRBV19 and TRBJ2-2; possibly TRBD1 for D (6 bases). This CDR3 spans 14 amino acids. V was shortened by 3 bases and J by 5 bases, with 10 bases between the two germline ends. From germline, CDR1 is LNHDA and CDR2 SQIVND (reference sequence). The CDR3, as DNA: TGTGCCAGTAGTATGGGACAATGGACCGGGGAGCTGTTTTTT. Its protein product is CASSMGQWTGELFF.

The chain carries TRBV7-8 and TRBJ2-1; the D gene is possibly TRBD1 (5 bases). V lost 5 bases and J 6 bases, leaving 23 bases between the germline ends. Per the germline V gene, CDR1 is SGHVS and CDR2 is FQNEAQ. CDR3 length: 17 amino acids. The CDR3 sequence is CASSPPPFRALGNEQFF. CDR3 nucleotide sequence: TGTGCCAGCAGCCCCCCCCCGTTCAGGGCCCTAGGCAATGAGCAGTTCTTC.

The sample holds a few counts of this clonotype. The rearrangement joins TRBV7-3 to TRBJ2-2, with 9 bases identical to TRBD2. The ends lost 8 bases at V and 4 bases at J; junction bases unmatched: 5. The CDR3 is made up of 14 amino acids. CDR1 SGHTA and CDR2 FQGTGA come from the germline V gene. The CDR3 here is CASRLAEPTGELFF. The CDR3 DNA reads TGTGCCAGCCGACTAGCGGAGCCCACCGGGGAGCTGTTTTTT.

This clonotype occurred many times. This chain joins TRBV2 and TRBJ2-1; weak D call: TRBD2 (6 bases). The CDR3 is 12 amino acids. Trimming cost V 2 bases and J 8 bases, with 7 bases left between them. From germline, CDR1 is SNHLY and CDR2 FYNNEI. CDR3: CASSESGDEQFF. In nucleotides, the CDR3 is TGTGCCAGCAGTGAATCGGGGGATGAGCAGTTCTTC.

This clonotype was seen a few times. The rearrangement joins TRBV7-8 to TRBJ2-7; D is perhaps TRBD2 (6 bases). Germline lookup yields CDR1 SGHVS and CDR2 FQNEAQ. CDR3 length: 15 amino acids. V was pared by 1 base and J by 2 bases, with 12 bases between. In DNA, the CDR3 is TGTGCCAGCAGCTTAGGTGGGACTTTCACCTACGAGCAGTACTTC. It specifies CASSLGGTFTYEQYF.

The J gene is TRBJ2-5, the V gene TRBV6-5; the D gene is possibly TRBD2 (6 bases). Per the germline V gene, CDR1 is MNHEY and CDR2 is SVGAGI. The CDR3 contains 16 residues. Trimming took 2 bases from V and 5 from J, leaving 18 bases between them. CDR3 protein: CASSYTLSGSGETQYF. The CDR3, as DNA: TGTGCCAGCAGTTACACCCTTAGTGGGAGCGGGGAGACCCAGTACTTC.

The CDR3 loop reads CASSLAWAGNEQFF. The CDR3 DNA follows: TGTGCCAGCAGCTTGGCTTGGGCAGGCAATGAGCAGTTCTTC. V usage is TRBV5-6 and J usage is TRBJ2-1, with no clear D. Trimming stripped 0 bases from V and 6 bases from J, with 10 bases between. Germline V CDR1 and CDR2: SGHDT, YYEEEE. The CDR3 spans 14 residues.

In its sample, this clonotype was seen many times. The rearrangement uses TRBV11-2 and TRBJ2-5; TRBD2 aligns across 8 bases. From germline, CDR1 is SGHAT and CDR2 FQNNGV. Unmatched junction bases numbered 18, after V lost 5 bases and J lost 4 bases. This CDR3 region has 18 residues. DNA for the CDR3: TGTGCCAGCAGCCCCCGGACTAGCCTCTATTCAGTCGGAGAGACCCAGTACTTC. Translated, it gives CASSPRTSLYSVGETQYF. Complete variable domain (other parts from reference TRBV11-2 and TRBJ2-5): EAGVAQSPRYKIIEKRQSVAFWCNPISGHATLYWYQQILGQGPKLLIQFQNNGVVDDSQLPKDRFSAERLKGVDSTLKIQPAKLEDSAVYLCASSPRTSLYSVGETQYFGPGTRLLVL.

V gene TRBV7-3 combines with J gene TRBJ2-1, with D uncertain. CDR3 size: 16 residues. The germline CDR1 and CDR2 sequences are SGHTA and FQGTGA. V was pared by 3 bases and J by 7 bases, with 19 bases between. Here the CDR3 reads CASSFLLGANVNEQFF. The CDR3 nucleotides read TGTGCCAGCAGCTTTTTGCTCGGAGCCAACGTGAATGAGCAGTTCTTC.

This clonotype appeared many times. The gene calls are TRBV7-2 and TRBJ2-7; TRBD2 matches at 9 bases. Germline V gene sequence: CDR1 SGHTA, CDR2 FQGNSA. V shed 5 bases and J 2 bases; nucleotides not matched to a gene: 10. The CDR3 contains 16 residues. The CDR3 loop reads CASSPSSGIRAYEQYF. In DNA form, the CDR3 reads TGTGCCAGCAGCCCCTCTAGCGGGATTCGCGCCTACGAGCAGTACTTC.

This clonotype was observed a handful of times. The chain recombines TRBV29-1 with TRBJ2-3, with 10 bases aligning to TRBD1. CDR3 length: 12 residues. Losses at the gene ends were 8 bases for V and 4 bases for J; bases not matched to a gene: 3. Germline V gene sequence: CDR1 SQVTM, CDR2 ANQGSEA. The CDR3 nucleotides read TGCAGCCTAGGGACAGGGGCAGATACGCAGTATTTT. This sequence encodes CSLGTGADTQYF.

CDR3 amino acids: CASSFGREYEQFF. The CDR3 nucleotides read TGTGCCAGCAGTTTTGGGCGGGAGTATGAGCAGTTCTTC. This sequence joins TRBV12-3 or TRBV12-4 and TRBJ2-1, with 7 bases matching TRBD2. This CDR3 comprises 13 residues. The V gene end was trimmed by 3 bases and the J gene end by 8 bases; junction bases not matched to a gene: 4.